This T cell receptor (beta chain) was profiled in a study of cytomegalovirus exposure and HLA in healthy donors. Study-level points and caveats: There were several of the most significant clusters that appeared linked to common viral pathogens in a later analysis.

As concerns this clone: Its antigen is as yet unknown.

60 Vbeta and 13 Jbeta primers were used in PCR. The data were produced by immunoSEQ multiplex PCR, yet TCRdb's version contains in-frame clones alone and is incomplete. The data hold about 130,000 clones, with 73% observed a single time. All the people who gave samples were healthy bone marrow donors. Donors sampled were nominally healthy, though unrecorded immune exposures were likely. Material for sequencing was PBMCs. This TCR derives from a woman aged 40 to 50 in good health and CMV-seropositive.

This CDR3 is CASSSRTGNQPQHF. The CDR3 coding sequence is TGTGCCAGCAGCTCGAGGACAGGGAATCAGCCCCAGCATTTT. The rearrangement joins TRBV7-2 to TRBJ1-5; 8 bases are shared with TRBD1. CDR1 is SGHTA, CDR2 FQGNSA, per germline. The CDR3 length is 14 residues. Losses at the gene ends were 4 bases for V and 4 bases for J; bases not matched to a gene: 3.